This T cell receptor (beta chain) was sequenced in a study of cytomegalovirus exposure and HLA in healthy donors. Study-level findings and limits: The study designated some 180 TCR beta chains cytomegalovirus-associated. The classifier reportedly diagnosed cytomegalovirus status with high sensitivity and specificity. CMV serostatus was the sole immune exposure information available.

Germline V CDR1 and CDR2: ENHRY, SYGVKD. The J segment lost 6 bases and the V segment lost 3 bases, leaving 7 bases of the junction unmatched. The CDR3 extends over 15 amino acids. About this clone itself: Its target is unknown.

Researchers ran the PCR with 60 Vbeta and 13 Jbeta primers. Only in-frame clones appear in the TCRdb table, and some are missing; sequencing was by immunoSEQ multiplex PCR. This repertoire shows roughly 200,000 clones, 80% found once; its top ten account for about 0.63%. The rearrangement links TRBV10-3 to TRBJ1-2, with 10 bases that match TRBD1. The receptor was isolated from a boy aged 5-17 years in good health and CMV-seronegative. Sequenced material: PBMCs. CDR3 nucleotide sequence: TGTGCCATCAGTGACCTAGGACAGGGGGGAGATGGCTACACCTTC. Translated: CAISDLGQGGDGYTF.